The 25 T cell receptor beta chains below come from one sample, sequenced in a study of T cells in Graves' hyperthyroidism and ophthalmopathy. Amplification targeted TCR beta CDR3 regions from RNA transcripts. The HTBI primer set drove a first-round RT-PCR of the TCR CDR3. TCRdb redid the calling of the multiplex PCR reads with MiXCR, one entry per CDR3 protein. The sample shows roughly 420,000 distinct CDR3 sequences, less than 20% of them seen only once. Sequencing was done on a sample of blood. These receptors all stem from a young woman with Graves' hyperthyroidism.

This clonotype was counted at least ten times. This chain uses TRBV20-1 with TRBJ2-7; 7 nucleotides line up with TRBD2. The germline V gene encodes CDR1 DFQATT and CDR2 SNEGSKA (reference sequence). This CDR3 spans 13 amino acids. The ends lost 6 bases at V and 2 bases at J; junction bases unmatched: 7. CDR3 region: CSAQGGSAYEQYF. CDR3 nucleotides: TGCAGTGCGCAAGGCGGGAGCGCCTACGAGCAGTACTTC.

The chain carries TRBV12-3 or TRBV12-4 and TRBJ2-2; 13 nucleotides agree with TRBD2. This CDR3 region has 20 residues. Trimming removed 5 bases from V and 5 bases from J; junction bases left unmatched: 17. The CDR3 bases are TGTGCCAGCAGTCCTAGGCCTCATTCGGGACTAGCGGGGAGTACCGGGGAGCTGTTTTTT. Its protein product is CASSPRPHSGLAGSTGELFF.

This clonotype showed up many times. The chain links TRBV2 to TRBJ2-2; a possible D gene is TRBD1 (6 bases). The CDR3 length is 15 residues. V was cut by 7 bases and J by 2 bases, with 14 bases left in between. CDR1 and CDR2 from the germline V gene are SNHLY and FYNNEI. CDR3 residues: CASTPGARNTGELFF. CDR3 in DNA: TGTGCCAGCACCCCAGGGGCCCGAAACACCGGGGAGCTGTTTTTT.

This clonotype was seen a few times. This chain uses TRBV29-1 with TRBJ2-3, with 8 bases identical to TRBD2. The CDR3 has 15 residues. The V gene's germline CDR1 is SQVTM and CDR2 ANQGSEA. Trimming at V came to 4 bases and at J to 3 bases, leaving 9 bases not matched to a gene. This chain's CDR3 is CSVGRGGAGTDTQYF. In DNA form, the CDR3 reads TGCAGCGTTGGCCGGGGGGGGGCAGGTACAGATACGCAGTATTTT.

This clonotype was recorded a few times. This chain uses TRBV7-2 with TRBJ1-3; D is perhaps TRBD1 (6 bases). Germline CDR1 SGHTA, CDR2 FQGNSA. Trimming took 3 bases from V and 4 from J, leaving 16 bases between them. The CDR3 sequence is 16 residues long. The CDR3 sequence: CASSFLIGGKGNTIYF. The CDR3 nucleotides read TGTGCCAGCAGCTTTTTAATCGGGGGCAAAGGAAACACCATATATTTT.

This clonotype was seen many times. The rearrangement uses TRBV20-1 and TRBJ2-1; 9 bases line up with TRBD2. Per the germline V gene, CDR1 is DFQATT and CDR2 is SNEGSKA (reference sequence). The ends lost 0 bases at V and 0 bases at J; junction bases unmatched: 3. This CDR3 has 16 residues. CDR3 DNA: TGCAGTGCTAGAGAGCGGGGGGGAAGCTCCTACAATGAGCAGTTCTTC. Its translation: CSARERGGSSYNEQFF.

This clonotype was recorded many times. The CDR3 DNA reads TGTGCCAGCAGTGTTTTCAGCTATGGCTACACCTTC. As protein: CASSVFSYGYTF. The chain employs TRBV2 and TRBJ1-2; D gene uncertain. The CDR3 contains 12 residues. Germline V lookup: CDR1 SNHLY, CDR2 FYNNEI. The V gene lost 4 bases and the J gene lost 4 bases, with 7 bases spanning the gap.

Only a few counts were recorded for this clonotype. The chain couples TRBV6-2 or TRBV6-3 to TRBJ2-6; TRBD1 matches at 7 bases. The CDR3 sequence is 14 residues long. CDR1 is MNHEY, CDR2 SVGEGT, per germline. The V gene end was trimmed by 7 bases and the J gene end by 2 bases; junction bases not matched to a gene: 2. CDR3 in DNA: TGTGCCAGCATGACAGGGACTGGGGCCAACGTCCTGACTTTC. This sequence encodes CASMTGTGANVLTF.

This clonotype was seen repeatedly, ten times or more. The genes are TRBV19 and TRBJ1-1, with 7 bases that match TRBD1. The CDR3 runs 14 residues. The junction had 5 bases not matched to a gene; V was cut back by 3 bases and J by 4 bases. Per germline, CDR1 LNHDA and CDR2 SQIVND (reference sequence). The CDR3 region is CASSMEPGGTEAFF. As DNA, the CDR3 is TGTGCCAGTAGTATGGAGCCAGGGGGCACTGAAGCTTTCTTT.

This clonotype was observed at least ten times. The genes are TRBV28 and TRBJ1-5, with 9 positions matching TRBD1. Trimming at V came to 3 bases and at J to 6 bases, leaving 6 bases not matched to a gene. The CDR3 loop spans 15 amino acids. Germline V gene sequence: CDR1 MDHEN, CDR2 SYDVKM. The CDR3 spells CASSFWDRVIQPQHF. The DNA of the CDR3 is TGTGCCAGCAGTTTTTGGGACAGGGTGATTCAGCCCCAGCATTTT. The full variable domain, its missing parts supplied by reference TRBV28 and TRBJ1-5, is DVKVTQSSRYLVKRTGEKVFLECVQDMDHENMFWYRQDPGLGLRLIYFSYDVKMKEKGDIPEGYSVSREKKERFSLILESASTNQTSMYLCASSFWDRVIQPQHFGDGTRLSIL.

In its sample, this clonotype was seen many times. Being one base from a much bigger clone, this may be a read error. The genes are TRBV7-9 and TRBJ1-1; 8 bases fit TRBD1. This CDR3 is 14 amino acids long. The germline gives CDR1 SEHNR, CDR2 FQNEAQ (reference sequence). V trimming: 1 base; J trimming: 3 bases; junction bases outside the gene matches: 1. The CDR3 region has the DNA TGTGCCAGCAGCTTAGGACAGGGGCACACTGAAGCTTTCTTT. It specifies CASSLGQGHTEAFF.

This clonotype occurred many times. The rearrangement uses TRBV11-2 and TRBJ2-2, with D possibly matching TRBD2 (6 bases). The CDR3 is 16 amino acids. Trimming stripped 0 bases from V and 5 bases from J, with 13 bases between. In germline, CDR1 is SGHAT, CDR2 FQNNGV. CDR3 coding DNA: TGTGCCAGCAGCTTAGAGGGCGGGATTGAAACCGGGGAGCTGTTTTTT. Residues: CASSLEGGIETGELFF.

This clonotype was detected many times. The CDR3 here is CASGGGETSAYNEQFF. CDR3 bases: TGTGCCAGCGGAGGAGGGGAGACTAGCGCCTACAATGAGCAGTTCTTC. This sequence joins TRBV28 and TRBJ2-1, with 8 bases aligning to TRBD2. CDR1 is MDHEN and CDR2 is SYDVKM in the germline V gene. The CDR3 has 16 residues. V dropped 8 bases and J dropped 2; count of bases not matched to a gene: 11.

This clonotype appeared a few times. The V gene is TRBV6-1, the J gene TRBJ1-5; D is possibly TRBD1 (6 bases). This CDR3 is built from 13 residues. The V and J ends lost 8 bases and 4 bases respectively, with 12 bases between them. Germline V gene data show CDR1 as MNHNS and CDR2 as SASEGT. Here the CDR3 reads CASGRGPNQPQHF. In DNA form, the CDR3 reads TGTGCCAGCGGCAGGGGACCGAATCAGCCCCAGCATTTT.

This clonotype was counted ten times or more. This sequence joins TRBV12-3 or TRBV12-4 and TRBJ2-1, with D perhaps TRBD1 or TRBD2 (6 bases each). The CDR3 totals 15 residues. V gave up 5 bases and J gave up 9 bases, with 20 bases separating them. CDR3 residues: CASSKPTGAQAEQFF. The CDR3 coding sequence is TGTGCCAGCAGTAAGCCCACGGGGGCGCAGGCTGAGCAGTTCTTC.

At least ten counts were recorded for this clonotype. The chain links TRBV11-3 to TRBJ2-5; a weak D match, TRBD1 (6 bases). V lost 5 bases, J lost 5 bases, and 18 bases lay in between. Germline V gene lookup returns CDR1 SGHNT and CDR2 YENEEA. The CDR3 contains 15 residues. The CDR3 bases are TGTGCCAGCAGCCACAAAACAGGGTTCTGGGAGACCCAGTACTTC. Amino acid sequence: CASSHKTGFWETQYF.

In this sample, this clonotype turned up once. This may be a read error, as it is one base from a much larger clone. In DNA, the CDR3 is TGTGCAACGATAAGGATAGGGGGTTCCTACGAGCAGTACTTC. This sequence encodes CATIRIGGSYEQYF. This chain links TRBV28 with TRBJ2-7; maybe TRBD1 (6 bases). The CDR3 length is 14 residues. Germline CDR1 is MDHEN and CDR2 is SYDVKM.

This clonotype was picked up a small number of times. The CDR3 is CASSEGYSNEQFF. As DNA, the CDR3 is TGCGCCAGCAGCGAAGGGTATAGCAATGAGCAGTTCTTC. The chain employs TRBV5-1 and TRBJ2-1; D ambiguous. Looked up from germline, CDR1 is SGHRS and CDR2 is YFSETQ. The CDR3 loop spans 13 amino acids. Trimming took off 4 bases at V and 6 bases at J, with 11 bases between the two ends.

This clonotype was detected many times. V usage is TRBV20-1 and J usage is TRBJ1-5; 9 nucleotides line up with TRBD1. V shed 7 bases and J 4 bases; nucleotides not matched to a gene: 11. The CDR3 length is 15 residues. Germline V lookup: CDR1 DFQATT, CDR2 SNEGSKA (reference sequence). The CDR3 sequence: CSVSQGAGGNQPQHF. CDR3 bases: TGCAGTGTCTCACAGGGGGCGGGGGGTAATCAGCCCCAGCATTTT.

The genes are TRBV20-1 and TRBJ2-3; D might be TRBD2 (6 bases). Germline CDR1 is DFQATT and CDR2 is SNEGSKA (reference sequence). V lost 5 bases and J lost 1, with 16 bases in between. The CDR3 consists of 15 residues. The CDR3 nucleotides read TGCAGTGCTCCTACAGTCGGCGGGGGCACAGATACGCAGTATTTT. Translated, it gives CSAPTVGGGTDTQYF.

This clonotype was recorded a few times. One base away lies a much larger clone, so this may be a sequencing read error. The rearrangement links TRBV11-2 to TRBJ2-1, with TRBD1 matching 8 bases. The CDR3 is 17 amino acids. CDR1 and CDR2 from the germline V gene are SGHAT and FQNNGV. CDR3 DNA: TGTGCCAGCAGCTATACGACAGGGGTCGTCTCCTACAATGAGCGGTTCTTC. It codes for CASSYTTGVVSYNERFF.

This clonotype was detected only once. V gene TRBV6-2 or TRBV6-3 combines with J gene TRBJ2-1, with D perhaps matching TRBD1 (5 bases). The CDR3 has 14 residues. V gave up 5 bases and J gave up 4 bases, with 12 bases separating them. Germline-derived CDR1 and CDR2 are MNHEY and SVGEGT. CDR3 nucleotides: TGTGCCAGCAGTCGCCGAGACAGTTACAATGAGCAGTTCTTC. Translated, it gives CASSRRDSYNEQFF.

This clonotype has ten or more counts. The chain joins TRBV7-9 to TRBJ1-5; the match to TRBD1 covers 10 bases. Germline CDR1 SEHNR, CDR2 FQNEAQ (reference sequence). The V segment lost 4 bases and the J segment 1 base; nucleotides outside the gene matches: 7. The CDR3 spans 17 residues. Here the CDR3 DNA reads TGTGCCAGCAGCTCCGGACAGGGGGGAAGGAGCAATCAGCCCCAGCATTTT. This codes for CASSSGQGGRSNQPQHF.

This clonotype was counted many times. The chain has TRBV7-9 and TRBJ2-1; D may be TRBD2 (5 bases). Germline V gene data show CDR1 as SEHNR and CDR2 as FQNEAQ (reference sequence). This CDR3 has 15 amino acids. V was shortened by 1 base and J by 7 bases, with 14 bases between the two germline ends. DNA for the CDR3: TGTGCCAGCAGCTTAGTTGGACTGGCGGGTAATGAGCAGTTCTTC. Its protein product is CASSLVGLAGNEQFF.

This clonotype was observed at least ten times. CDR3 sequence: CASSPPGLAGDGETQYF. CDR3 DNA sequence: TGTGCCAGCAGCCCACCCGGACTAGCGGGAGACGGGGAGACCCAGTACTTC. The genes are TRBV7-9 and TRBJ2-5, with 13 bases matching TRBD2. Germline V gene lookup returns CDR1 SEHNR and CDR2 FQNEAQ (reference sequence). There are 17 residues in the CDR3. The trim removed 5 bases at V and 5 bases at J, leaving 11 bases unmatched.